Below are 11 T cell receptor beta chains sequenced from a single sample in a study of OX40 agonist ivuxolimab in advanced cancers. Sequencing was performed with immunoSEQ multiplex PCR; in TCRdb, only in-frame clones are kept and a portion is missing. The table has over 60,000 clones, roughly 83% seen once; the top ten hold less than 2.5%. This specimen consisted of CD4+ or CD8+ T cells sorted from blood, obtained in a trial of the OX40 agonist ivuxolimab. These receptors originate from an adult with an advanced solid tumor such as melanoma, head and neck, liver or kidney cancer.

For this clone: An end of the junction differs from the germline gene, which may be a read error. The CDR3 is CSARDDSPRYF. CDR3 bases: TGCAGTGCTAGAGATGATTCGCCGCGTTACTTT. The chain is built from TRBV20-1 and TRBJ1-6; D uncertain. The CDR3 spans 11 residues. CDR1 and CDR2 (germline): DFQATT, SNEGSKA (reference sequence).

The J gene is TRBJ1-4, the V gene TRBV15, with TRBD1 as a possible D gene (5 bases). Trimming left V 4 bases short and J 5 bases short, with 17 bases between. Germline lookup yields CDR1 LNHNV and CDR2 YYDKDF (reference sequence). The CDR3 contains 16 residues. In nucleotides, the CDR3 is TGTGCCACCAGCACCACCTCGGGGCGGACAAATGAAAAACTGTTTTTT. Encoded protein: CATSTTSGRTNEKLFF.

This clone was seen a few times. CDR3 loop: CASSVTSVYEQYF. The CDR3 DNA reads TGTGCCAGCAGTGTGACTAGCGTCTACGAGCAGTACTTC. V and J are TRBV2 and TRBJ2-7, with 8 bases aligning to TRBD2. J lost 3 bases, V lost 4 bases, and 2 bases had no gene match. The CDR3 runs to 13 residues. Germline loops: CDR1 SNHLY, CDR2 FYNNEI.

The chain has TRBV20-1 and TRBJ1-2; D unclear. V shed 4 bases and J shed 4 bases, with 7 bases lying between them. The CDR3 runs to 11 residues. CDR1 DFQATT and CDR2 SNEGSKA come from the germline V gene (reference sequence). This CDR3 is CSATGFYGYTF. CDR3 in DNA: TGCAGTGCTACAGGATTCTATGGCTACACCTTC.

The genes are TRBV18 and TRBJ1-1, with 7 bases identical to TRBD1. The CDR3 extends over 15 amino acids. V gave up 3 bases and J gave up 0 bases; unmatched junction bases: 4. Per the germline V gene, CDR1 is KGHSH and CDR2 is LQKENI. The CDR3 bases are TGTGCCAGCTCACCGGGACAGTCCATGAACACTGAAGCTTTCTTT. It encodes CASSPGQSMNTEAFF.

The rearrangement uses TRBV4-3 and TRBJ2-7, with TRBD1 matching over 10 bases. The CDR3 runs to 15 residues. Per germline, CDR1 LGHNA and CDR2 YSLEER. V shed 0 bases, J shed 6 bases, and the junction held 5 bases outside the gene matches. The CDR3 here is CASSQELDRGPEQYF. The DNA for the CDR3 is TGCGCCAGCAGCCAAGAGTTAGACAGGGGGCCCGAGCAGTACTTC.

This clone was detected only once. The rearrangement links TRBV5-7 to TRBJ2-7; unclear D gene. TRBV5-7 is assigned to the ORF class and has an uncertain function. The CDR3 loop spans 12 amino acids. Trimming took 0 bases from V and 3 from J, leaving 4 bases between them. The CDR3 loop reads CASSLGGYEQYF. The CDR3 region has the DNA TGTGCCAGCAGCTTGGGGGGCTACGAGCAGTACTTC.

This chain uses TRBV6-1 with TRBJ1-5; D unclear. Germline V gene lookup returns CDR1 MNHNS and CDR2 SASEGT. The CDR3 has 12 residues. V lost 1 base and J lost 6, with 4 bases in between. The CDR3 sequence is CASSEVPQPQHF. The CDR3 bases are TGTGCCAGCAGTGAAGTCCCTCAGCCCCAGCATTTT.

The rearrangement links TRBV7-9 to TRBJ2-2; TRBD2 agrees at 8 bases. Trimming at V came to 6 bases and at J to 0 bases, leaving 3 bases not matched to a gene. The CDR3 length is 15 residues. CDR1 is SEHNR, CDR2 FQNEAQ, per germline (reference sequence). CDR3 coding DNA: TGTGCCAGCAGTCGGGAGGGGGCGAACACCGGGGAGCTGTTTTTT. It yields the protein CASSREGANTGELFF.

V usage is TRBV18 and J usage is TRBJ2-7, with D perhaps matching TRBD2 (7 bases). CDR3 length: 15 residues. The V gene lost 3 bases and the J gene lost 5 bases, with 17 bases spanning the gap. Germline V CDR1 and CDR2: KGHSH, LQKENI. As DNA, the CDR3 is TGTGCCAGCTCACCCTCCGCGGGGGCCCGCAACGAGCAGTACTTC. It translates to CASSPSAGARNEQYF.

This clone showed up just a few times. The chain joins TRBV28 to TRBJ1-5; D gene unclear. Germline V gives CDR1 MDHEN, CDR2 SYDVKM. The CDR3 runs 13 residues. The V end was cut by 5 bases, the J end by 4 bases, with 9 bases between. The CDR3 sequence: CASSLDGNQPQHF. The CDR3 coding sequence is TGTGCCAGCAGTCTGGACGGAAATCAGCCCCAGCATTTT. The full variable domain, rest sourced from reference TRBV28 and TRBJ1-5, is DVKVTQSSRYLVKRTGEKVFLECVQDMDHENMFWYRQDPGLGLRLIYFSYDVKMKEKGDIPEGYSVSREKKERFSLILESASTNQTSMYLCASSLDGNQPQHFGDGTRLSIL.